The 9 T cell receptor beta chains in this list originate from one sample, sequenced in a study of cytomegalovirus exposure and HLA in healthy donors. Method: immunoSEQ multiplex PCR; TCRdb's copy keeps in-frame clones and lacks some. Of fewer than 150,000 clones listed, almost 90% were seen once; the top ten hold approximately 1.5%. The sample consisted of PBMCs. These receptor sequences come from a young man in good health and CMV-seronegative.

The chain carries TRBV5-4 and TRBJ2-5; TRBD1 agrees at 7 bases. Germline V gene sequence: CDR1 SGHNT, CDR2 YYREEE (reference sequence). V gave up 2 bases and J gave up 1 base; unmatched junction bases: 8. This CDR3 contains 16 residues. As DNA, the CDR3 is TGTGCCAGCAGCTTCGGAAGGGGGCGGGCCCAAGAGACCCAGTACTTC. It translates to CASSFGRGRAQETQYF.

V and J are TRBV5-1 and TRBJ2-7; 8 bases map to TRBD2. V lost 7 bases to trimming and J lost 1 base; unmatched junction nucleotides: 7. The CDR3 runs to 14 residues. Germline V gene lookup returns CDR1 SGHRS and CDR2 YFSETQ. CDR3 in DNA: TGCGCCAGCGGATCGGGGGGGCTTTCCTACGAGCAGTACTTC. This codes for CASGSGGLSYEQYF. Combining the CDR3 with reference TRBV5-1 and TRBJ2-7 gives the whole variable domain KAGVTQTPRYLIKTRGQQVTLSCSPISGHRSVSWYQQTPGQGLQFLFEYFSETQRNKGNFPGRFSGRQFSNSRSEMNVSTLELGDSALYLCASGSGGLSYEQYFGPGTRLTVT.

This clone has more than one count but fewer than ten. The chain links TRBV19 to TRBJ1-5; a weak D match, TRBD1 (5 bases). This CDR3 comprises 14 residues. Germline values: CDR1 LNHDA, CDR2 SQIVND (reference sequence). The V end lost 3 bases, the J end lost 5 bases, and 11 bases lay between the germline ends. CDR3 in amino acids: CASSIWRDHQPQHF. The CDR3, as DNA: TGTGCCAGTAGTATTTGGCGGGACCATCAGCCCCAGCATTTT.

Only one count was recorded for this clone. This sequence joins TRBV7-2 and TRBJ2-7; possible D gene TRBD2, 5 bases. Trimming shortened V by 3 bases and J by 2 bases, and 11 bases separated the two germline ends. Germline values: CDR1 SGHTA, CDR2 FQGNSA. The CDR3 spans 14 residues. Here the CDR3 reads CASSLRAETYEQYF. The CDR3 coding sequence is TGTGCCAGCAGCTTGAGAGCGGAGACCTACGAGCAGTACTTC.

The chain employs TRBV10-1 and TRBJ1-3; the match to TRBD1 covers 8 bases. V shed 2 bases, J shed 2 bases, and the junction held 5 bases outside the gene matches. From germline, CDR1 is WNHNN and CDR2 SYGVQD (reference sequence). This CDR3 contains 16 residues. CDR3 sequence: CASSETGGNTGNTIYF. Written as DNA, the CDR3 is TGCGCCAGCAGTGAGACAGGGGGAAATACTGGAAACACCATATATTTT.

V gene TRBV27 combines with J gene TRBJ2-5; TRBD2 matches 15 bases. Germline CDR1 reads MNHEY; CDR2 reads SMNVEV (reference sequence). The length of the CDR3 is 18 residues. V dropped 1 base and J dropped 7; count of bases not matched to a gene: 10. CDR3: CASSLYRTSGRALGTQYF. In nucleotides, the CDR3 is TGTGCCAGCAGTTTATATAGGACTAGCGGGAGGGCCCTCGGGACCCAGTACTTC.

The chain carries TRBV29-1 and TRBJ2-1; 9 bases map to TRBD1. Germline V gene sequence: CDR1 SQVTM, CDR2 ANQGSEA. CDR3 length equals 17 residues. The V and J ends lost 4 bases and 3 bases, in that order; junction bases with no gene match: 13. CDR3: CSVGKGGDRVRYNEQFF. Written as DNA, the CDR3 is TGCAGCGTTGGTAAGGGTGGGGACAGGGTCCGCTACAATGAGCAGTTCTTC.

In this sample, this clone turned up once. The genes are TRBV7-3 and TRBJ1-1; 9 bases line up with TRBD1. The germline V gene has CDR1 SGHTA and CDR2 FQGTGA. After removal of 4 bases from V and 3 bases from J, the junction contained 3 bases not matched to a gene. The CDR3 runs 14 residues. The CDR3 bases are TGTGCCAGCAGCTCACAGGGGGCCGACACTGAAGCTTTCTTT. Translation: CASSSQGADTEAFF.

This clone was recorded at least ten times. The chain combines TRBV6-4 with TRBJ2-1; 12 nucleotides agree with TRBD1. This CDR3 contains 17 residues. Trimming took 5 bases from V and 7 from J; bases not matched to a gene: 12. Looked up from germline, CDR1 is MRHNA and CDR2 is SNTAGT. DNA of the CDR3: TGTGCCAGCAGTATTACCCCCGGGACAGGGGGCATGAATGAGCAGTTCTTC. Translation: CASSITPGTGGMNEQFF.